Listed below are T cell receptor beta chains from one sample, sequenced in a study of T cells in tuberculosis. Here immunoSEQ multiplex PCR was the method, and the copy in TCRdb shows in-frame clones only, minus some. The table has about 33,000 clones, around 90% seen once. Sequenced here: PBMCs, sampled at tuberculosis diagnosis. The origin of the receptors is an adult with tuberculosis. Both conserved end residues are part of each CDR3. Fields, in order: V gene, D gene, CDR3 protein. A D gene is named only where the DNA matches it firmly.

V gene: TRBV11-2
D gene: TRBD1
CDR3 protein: CASSSYGQGTYNEQFF

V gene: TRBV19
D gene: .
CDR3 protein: CASSLAGGNTEAFF

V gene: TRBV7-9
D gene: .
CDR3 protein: CASSPRGGATNEKLFF

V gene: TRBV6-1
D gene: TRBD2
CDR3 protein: CASSGRAGTSGGRNEQFF

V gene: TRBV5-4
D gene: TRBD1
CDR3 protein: CASSRGTGGTGELFF

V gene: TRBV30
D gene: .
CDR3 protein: CAWNRPSTDTQYF

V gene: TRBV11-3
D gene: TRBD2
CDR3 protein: CASSRGTSGPNEQFF

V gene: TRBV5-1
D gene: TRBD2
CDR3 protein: CASSLASSGIGQETQYF

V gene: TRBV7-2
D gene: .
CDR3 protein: CASSLVSGEGNEQYF

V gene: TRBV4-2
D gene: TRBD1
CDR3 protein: CASSQDRQGTVF

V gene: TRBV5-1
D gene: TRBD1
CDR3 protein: CASSSGTGGYGYTF

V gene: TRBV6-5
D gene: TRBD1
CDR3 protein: CASSYKPGQPLKQYF

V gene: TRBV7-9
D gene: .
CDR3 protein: CASSFPNQEGYTF

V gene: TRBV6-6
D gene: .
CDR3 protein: CASREGNYEQYF

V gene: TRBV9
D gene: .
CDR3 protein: CASGDYQETQYF

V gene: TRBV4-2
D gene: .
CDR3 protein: CASSQDLEGGNTGELFF

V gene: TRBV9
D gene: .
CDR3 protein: CASGPITGNTIYF

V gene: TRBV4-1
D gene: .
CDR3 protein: CASSRTVWGEDTQYF

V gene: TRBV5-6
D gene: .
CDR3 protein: CASSLQRRRYETQYF

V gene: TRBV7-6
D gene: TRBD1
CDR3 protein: CASSLRDRGHEQYF

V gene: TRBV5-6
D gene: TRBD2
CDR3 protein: CASSQGLAQYEQYF

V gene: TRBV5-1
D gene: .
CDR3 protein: CASSDQSSYEQYF

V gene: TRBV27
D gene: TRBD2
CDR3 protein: CASSFLGGGGTQYF

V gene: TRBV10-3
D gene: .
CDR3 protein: CAISESLGLPLKTQYF

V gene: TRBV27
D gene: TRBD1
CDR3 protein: CASSGQGTTYEQYF

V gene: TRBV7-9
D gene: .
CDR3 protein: CASTLNRNEKLFF

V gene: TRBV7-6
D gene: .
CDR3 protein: CASSLAPGNTEAFF

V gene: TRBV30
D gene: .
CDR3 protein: CAWGFPPTAGANVLTF

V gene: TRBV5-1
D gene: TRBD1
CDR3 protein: CASSSGQGGNTIYF

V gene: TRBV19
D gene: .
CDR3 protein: CASSMVVGQETQYF

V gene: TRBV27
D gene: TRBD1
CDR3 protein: CASSYRGPNSPLHF

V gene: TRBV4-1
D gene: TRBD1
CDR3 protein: CASSQVLGQLTYEQYF

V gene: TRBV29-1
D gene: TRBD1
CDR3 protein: CSVRQGQETQYF

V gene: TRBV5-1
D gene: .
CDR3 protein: CASSFRGDKTGELFF

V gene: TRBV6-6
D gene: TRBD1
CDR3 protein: CASSPGQGMKLFF

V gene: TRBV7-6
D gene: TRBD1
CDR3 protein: CASSLLGGGEQYF

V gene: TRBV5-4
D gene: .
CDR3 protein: CASSREGAMNTEAFF

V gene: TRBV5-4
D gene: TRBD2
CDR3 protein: CASSREAGTYEQYF

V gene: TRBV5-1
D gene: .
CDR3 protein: CASSLDAPGERTQYF

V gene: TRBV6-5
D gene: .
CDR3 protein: CASGRTLNTGELFF

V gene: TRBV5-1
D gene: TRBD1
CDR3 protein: CASSLTGTGEYEQYF

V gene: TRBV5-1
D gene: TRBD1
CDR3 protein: CASQSGTGSYNEQFF

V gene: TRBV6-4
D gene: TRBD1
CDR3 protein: CASREDRAGNTIYF

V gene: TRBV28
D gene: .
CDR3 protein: CASSTTDYGYTF

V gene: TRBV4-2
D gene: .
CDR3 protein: CASSQEEAAVANYGYTF

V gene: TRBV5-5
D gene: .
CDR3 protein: CASTKGAGELFF

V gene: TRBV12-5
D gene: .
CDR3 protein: CASGSVALASDTQYF

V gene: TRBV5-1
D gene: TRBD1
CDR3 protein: CASSENRGPEAFF